This passage covers 15 T cell receptor beta chains from one sample sequenced in a study of T-cell reconstitution after alpha-beta-depleted transplantation in children. The TCRbeta library was prepared with unique molecular identifiers. TCRdb redid the calling of the PCR reads with MiXCR, one entry per CDR3 protein. The repertoire includes about 610,000 distinct CDR3 sequences, under 12% of them detected once, and 4% to 5% sits in the top ten. This specimen consisted of PBMCs from the stem cell graft donor, obtained from the stem cell graft. These receptors all come from a human donor who donated a stem cell graft to a child with acute myeloid leukemia.

The rearrangement links TRBV28 to TRBJ2-1; 13 bases map to TRBD2. Germline CDR1 and CDR2: MDHEN and SYDVKM. V was pared by 6 bases and J by 7 bases, with 6 bases of the junction left unmatched. The CDR3 contains 15 residues. In nucleotides, the CDR3 is TGTGCCAGCAGCCTGACTAGCGGGGGGCGAAATGAGCAGTTCTTC. Protein sequence: CASSLTSGGRNEQFF.

The genes are TRBV28 and TRBJ2-4; a weak D match, TRBD2 (6 bases). Germline lookup yields CDR1 MDHEN and CDR2 SYDVKM. The CDR3 covers 16 residues. The V gene lost 4 bases and the J gene lost 0 bases, with 13 bases spanning the gap. The CDR3 region has the DNA TGTGCCAGCAGTTCCCCGGGACTGCTAGCCAAAAACATTCAGTACTTC. Encoded protein: CASSSPGLLAKNIQYF.

The rearrangement uses TRBV10-3 and TRBJ1-2, with D tentatively TRBD1 (5 bases). V lost 4 bases to trimming and J lost 4 bases, with 16 bases between them. CDR1 is ENHRY and CDR2 is SYGVKD in the germline V gene. This CDR3 region has 15 residues. The CDR3 DNA sequence: TGTGCCATCAGTGGTACGACCGGGGGAGGCTATGGCTACACCTTC. This gives the protein CAISGTTGGGYGYTF.

The chain combines TRBV5-1 with TRBJ1-1; D is perhaps TRBD1 (5 bases). From germline, CDR1 is SGHRS and CDR2 YFSETQ. This CDR3 spans 13 amino acids. Trimming stripped 1 base from V and 6 bases from J, with 10 bases between. CDR3 bases: TGCGCCAGCAGCTTGACAGGTATGGCTGAAGCTTTCTTT. Translation: CASSLTGMAEAFF. Looking up the rest from reference TRBV5-1 and TRBJ1-1 gives the full variable domain: KAGVTQTPRYLIKTRGQQVTLSCSPISGHRSVSWYQQTPGQGLQFLFEYFSETQRNKGNFPGRFSGRQFSNSRSEMNVSTLELGDSALYLCASSLTGMAEAFFGQGTRLTVV.

This clonotype was seen many times. The chain links TRBV29-1 to TRBJ2-2; no reliable D call. The CDR3 contains 12 residues. Germline CDR1 reads SQVTM; CDR2 reads ANQGSEA. V was clipped by 7 bases and J by 0 bases, with 6 bases between them. DNA of the CDR3: TGCAGCGCACCTGCGAACACCGGGGAGCTGTTTTTT. It is translated as CSAPANTGELFF.

J is TRBJ1-2 and V is TRBV29-1; D gene unclear. The CDR3 extends over 13 amino acids. The V and J ends lost 6 bases and 1 base respectively, with 12 bases between them. Germline-derived CDR1 and CDR2 are SQVTM and ANQGSEA. CDR3 sequence reads: CSVAKQFNYGYTF. Written as DNA, the CDR3 is TGCAGCGTCGCTAAGCAGTTTAACTATGGCTACACCTTC. Using reference TRBV29-1 and TRBJ1-2 for the parts outside the CDR3, the full variable domain is SAVISQKPSRDICQRGTSLTIQCQVDSQVTMMFWYRQQPGQSLTLIATANQGSEATYESGFVIDKFPISRPNLTFSTLTVSNMSPEDSSIYLCSVAKQFNYGYTFGSGTRLTVV.

V and J are TRBV6-2 or TRBV6-3 and TRBJ2-7; 9 positions match TRBD2. The ends lost 4 bases at V and 6 bases at J; junction bases unmatched: 7. Germline V gene sequence: CDR1 MNHEY, CDR2 SVGEGT. This CDR3 is 14 amino acids long. The CDR3 sequence is CASSSGLAGTEQYF. DNA for the CDR3: TGTGCCAGCAGTTCGGGACTAGCAGGGACCGAGCAGTACTTC.

The CDR3 DNA reads as TGTGCCAGTCTCAGGGAACGGCGAGGCTACACCTTC. Its protein is CASLRERRGYTF. The genes are TRBV12-3 or TRBV12-4 and TRBJ1-2, with D tentatively TRBD1 (5 bases). The V and J ends lost 9 bases and 8 bases respectively, with 16 bases between them. The CDR3 spans 12 residues.

This sequence joins TRBV6-1 and TRBJ1-2, with TRBD1 as a possible D gene (5 bases). Germline-derived CDR1 and CDR2 are MNHNS and SASEGT. The V end was cut by 7 bases, the J end by 7 bases, with 19 bases between. The CDR3 covers 14 residues. The CDR3 here is CASTPRGLLGGYTF. The CDR3 nucleotides read TGTGCCAGCACCCCACGGGGCCTTTTGGGTGGCTACACCTTC.

This sequence joins TRBV20-1 and TRBJ2-7; 14 bases line up with TRBD2. With V trimmed by 0 bases and J by 1 base, 8 bases remained unmatched. Germline-derived CDR1 and CDR2 are DFQATT and SNEGSKA (reference sequence). The CDR3 has 18 amino acids. CDR3 DNA sequence: TGCAGTGCTAGAGAGTCCGGGACTAGCGGGAGACGGTCCTACGAGCAGTACTTC. This translates into CSARESGTSGRRSYEQYF.

This clonotype was found many times. The chain joins TRBV20-1 to TRBJ2-5; 13 nucleotides agree with TRBD2. Germline V gene lookup returns CDR1 DFQATT and CDR2 SNEGSKA (reference sequence). The CDR3 totals 17 residues. The J segment lost 5 bases and the V segment lost 2 bases, leaving 11 bases of the junction unmatched. The DNA for the CDR3 is TGCAGTGCTAGACCCGGGACTAGCGGGACCCTCGGTGAGACCCAGTACTTC. Translating it yields CSARPGTSGTLGETQYF.

This clonotype was counted between two and nine times. The V and J genes are TRBV29-1 and TRBJ2-3; D is unresolved. Trimming stripped 6 bases from V and 5 bases from J, with 6 bases between. CDR1 is SQVTM and CDR2 is ANQGSEA in the germline V gene. This CDR3 is built from 10 residues. The CDR3 is CSVPLDTQYF. The CDR3 DNA is TGCAGCGTGCCGCTAGATACGCAGTATTTT.

This clonotype was recorded at least ten times. V and J are TRBV27 and TRBJ2-7; TRBD1 is a possible D gene (6 bases). The CDR3 is made up of 15 amino acids. V lost 6 bases to trimming and J lost 5 bases, with 20 bases between them. Germline lookup yields CDR1 MNHEY and CDR2 SMNVEV (reference sequence). The CDR3 DNA reads TGTGCCAGCAGCCCAGCCCTCCAGGGGTGGAACGAGCAGTACTTC. This encodes CASSPALQGWNEQYF.

This clonotype has ten or more counts. The DNA of the CDR3 is TGCAGTGCCCCGGAGAGTGAGCAGTTCTTC. It is translated as CSAPESEQFF. The chain joins TRBV20-1 to TRBJ2-1, with D uncertain. The ends were cut back, 6 bases at V and 9 bases at J, with 9 bases in the middle. Germline V gives CDR1 DFQATT, CDR2 SNEGSKA (reference sequence). This CDR3 is built from 10 residues.

The chain links TRBV19 to TRBJ2-1, with D perhaps TRBD2 (6 bases). V lost 0 bases and J 0 bases, leaving 21 bases between the germline ends. The CDR3 consists of 20 residues. CDR1 and CDR2 from the germline V gene are LNHDA and SQIVND (reference sequence). Here the CDR3 DNA reads TGTGCCAGTAGTATAGATACGAGTGGCGGGACTGGAAGCTCCTACAATGAGCAGTTCTTC. It yields the protein CASSIDTSGGTGSSYNEQFF.